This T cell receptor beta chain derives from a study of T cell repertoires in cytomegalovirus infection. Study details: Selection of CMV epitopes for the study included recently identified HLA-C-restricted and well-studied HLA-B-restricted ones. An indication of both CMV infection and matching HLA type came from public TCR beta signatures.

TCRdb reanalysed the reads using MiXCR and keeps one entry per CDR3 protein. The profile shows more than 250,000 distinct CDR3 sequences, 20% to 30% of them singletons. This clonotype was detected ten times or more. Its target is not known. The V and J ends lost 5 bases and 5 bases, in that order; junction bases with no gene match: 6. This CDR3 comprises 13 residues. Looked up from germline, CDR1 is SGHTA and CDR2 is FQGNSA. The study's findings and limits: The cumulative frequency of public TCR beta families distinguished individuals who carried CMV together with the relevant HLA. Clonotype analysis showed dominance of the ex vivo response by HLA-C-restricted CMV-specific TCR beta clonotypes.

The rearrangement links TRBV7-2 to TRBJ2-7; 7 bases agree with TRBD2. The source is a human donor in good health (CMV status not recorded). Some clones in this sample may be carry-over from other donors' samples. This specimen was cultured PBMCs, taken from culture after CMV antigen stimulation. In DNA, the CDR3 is TGTGCCAGCAGCACCCAGCGGGAAAACGAGCAGTACTTC. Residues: CASSTQRENEQYF.